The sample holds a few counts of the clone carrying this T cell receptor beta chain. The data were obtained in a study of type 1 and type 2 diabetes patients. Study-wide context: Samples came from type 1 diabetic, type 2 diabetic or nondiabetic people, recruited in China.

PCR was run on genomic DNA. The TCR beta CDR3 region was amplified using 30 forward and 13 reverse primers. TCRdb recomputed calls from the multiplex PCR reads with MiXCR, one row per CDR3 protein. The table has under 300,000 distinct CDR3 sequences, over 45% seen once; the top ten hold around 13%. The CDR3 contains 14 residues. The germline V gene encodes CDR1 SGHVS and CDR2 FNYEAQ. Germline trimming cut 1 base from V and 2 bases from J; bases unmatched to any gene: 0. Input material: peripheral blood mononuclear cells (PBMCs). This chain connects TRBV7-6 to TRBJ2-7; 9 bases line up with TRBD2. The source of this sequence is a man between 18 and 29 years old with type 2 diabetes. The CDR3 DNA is TGTGCCAGCAGCTTAGGCGGGAGGGCCTACGAGCAGTACTTC. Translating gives CASSLGGRAYEQYF.